Listed below are T cell receptor beta chains from one sample, sequenced in a study of blood T cell repertoires in COVID-19. Some clones are missing from TCRdb's copy, which holds only in-frame ones; the method was immunoSEQ multiplex PCR. The table has about 180,000 clones, around 77% seen once. The sequencing sample was made of peripheral blood. Source of these receptors: a man between 65 and 85 years old with active or convalescent COVID-19. The CDR3 runs from the conserved cysteine through the conserved F or W. Fields, in order: V gene, D gene, J gene, CDR3 protein, CDR3 DNA. The D gene is left open where the match is weak.

TRBV9	-	TRBJ2-2	CASSVVEQRNTGELFF	TGTGCCAGCAGCGTAGTAGAGCAGCGCAACACCGGGGAGCTGTTTTTT
TRBV7-2	-	TRBJ1-1	CASSLGRTVNTEAFF	TGTGCCAGCAGCTTAGGGAGGACAGTTAACACTGAAGCTTTCTTT
TRBV10-1	TRBD2	TRBJ2-1	CASSESLAGGPYYNEQFF	TGCGCCAGCAGTGAGTCGCTAGCGGGGGGGCCTTACTACAATGAGCAGTTCTTC
TRBV3-1/TRBV3-2	TRBD2	TRBJ2-5	CASSQGLAGGETQYF	TGTGCCAGCAGCCAAGGCCTAGCGGGAGGAGAGACCCAGTACTTC
TRBV18	TRBD1	TRBJ1-2	CASSLDRGNYGYTF	TGTGCCAGCTCACTGGACAGGGGAAACTATGGCTACACCTTC
TRBV15	-	TRBJ2-5	CATSRDRTGGRETQYF	TGTGCCACCAGCAGAGACCGGACAGGCGGGAGGGAGACCCAGTACTTC
TRBV24-1	TRBD1	TRBJ2-3	CATSPGGSGTDTQYF	TGTGCCACCAGTCCAGGGGGCAGTGGCACAGATACGCAGTATTTT
TRBV6-1	-	TRBJ2-7	CASSDQLDGAYEQYF	TGTGCCAGCAGTGACCAATTAGACGGGGCCTACGAGCAGTACTTC
TRBV5-1	TRBD2	TRBJ2-2	CASSLGAGGETGELFF	TGCGCCAGCAGCTTGGGAGCGGGAGGCGAAACCGGGGAGCTGTTTTTT
TRBV6-9	TRBD1	TRBJ1-2	CASSSRTGPNYGYTF	TGTGCCAGCAGTTCCCGGACAGGCCCTAACTATGGCTACACCTTC
TRBV30	TRBD1	TRBJ1-2	CAWSVGEGANYGYTF	TGTGCCTGGAGTGTGGGCGAGGGGGCCAACTATGGCTACACCTTC